The 19 T cell receptor beta chains in this list originate from one sample, sequenced in a study of regulatory T cells in long-lasting Graves disease. Time point defined: newly diagnosed GD, antithyroid drugs for less than 3 months. Generation of the TCR library employed RNA extracted from PBMCs. Library construction for TCR beta used iRepertoire HTBI primers and Arm-PCR of CDR3 regions. TCRdb recomputed calls from the multiplex PCR reads with MiXCR, one row per CDR3 protein. The table lists 250,000 or so distinct CDR3 sequences, 20% to 25% of them singletons. This material consisted of peripheral blood mononuclear cells (PBMCs), taken at new diagnosis, from a patient treated with antithyroid drugs. The receptors shown here come from a female donor with Graves disease.

Comments on this clonotype: A single base separates this from a much larger clone, so it may be a read error. The chain combines TRBV19 with TRBJ1-1; the D gene is possibly TRBD1 (6 bases). Per the germline V gene, CDR1 is LNHDA and CDR2 is SQIVND (reference sequence). The germline V and J ends were trimmed by 6 bases and 1 base, with 12 bases remaining between them. The CDR3 has 14 amino acids. This CDR3 is CASRGETGNTEAFF. CDR3 coding DNA: TGTGCCAGTAGGGGAGAGACAGGGAACACTGAAGCTTTCTTT.

The chain combines TRBV12-5 with TRBJ1-1; D may be TRBD1 (6 bases). The ends were cut back, 2 bases at V and 3 bases at J, with 16 bases in the middle. CDR3 length equals 16 residues. In germline, CDR1 is LGHNT, CDR2 FRNRAP. The CDR3 region has the DNA TGTGCTAGTGGTTTGACCACATACAGGGTGGACACTGAAGCTTTCTTT. This gives the protein CASGLTTYRVDTEAFF.

This clonotype appeared many times. The J gene is TRBJ2-1, the V gene TRBV5-1; the match to TRBD2 covers 7 bases. In germline, CDR1 is SGHRS, CDR2 YFSETQ. V was pared by 3 bases and J by 5 bases, with 11 bases of the junction left unmatched. The CDR3 totals 16 residues. The CDR3 here is CASSSWGGTRHNEQFF. The CDR3 DNA is TGCGCCAGCAGCTCCTGGGGGGGGACCAGACACAATGAGCAGTTCTTC.

This clonotype showed up just a few times. The genes are TRBV9 and TRBJ2-3, with D maybe TRBD1 (5 bases). This CDR3 is built from 15 residues. V was shortened by 1 base and J by 0 bases, with 9 bases between the two germline ends. Germline CDR1 is SGDLS and CDR2 is YYNGEE. The CDR3 bases are TGTGCCAGCAGCGTATGGGGCACTAGCACAGATACGCAGTATTTT. Translating it yields CASSVWGTSTDTQYF.

Comments on this clonotype: With a far larger clone one base away, a read error is the likely cause. The V and J genes are TRBV7-8 and TRBJ2-3; TRBD2 matches at 13 bases. The J call may be in error: the DNA end matches TRBJ2-1 better. This CDR3 is 13 amino acids long. Looked up from germline, CDR1 is SGHVS and CDR2 is FQNEAQ. CDR3: CAGSGTSGVWQFF. The CDR3 DNA sequence: TGTGCCGGCAGCGGGACTAGCGGGGTATGGCAGTTCTTC.

The J gene is TRBJ2-7, the V gene TRBV7-7; TRBD1 aligns across 7 bases. With 5 bases clipped from V and 5 bases from J, the junction kept 9 bases outside the gene matches. CDR3 length: 14 amino acids. CDR1 SSHAT and CDR2 FNYEAQ come from the germline V gene (reference sequence). This CDR3 reads CASSTGTADHEQYF. CDR3 DNA: TGTGCCAGCAGCACCGGGACAGCAGACCACGAGCAGTACTTC.

The V gene is TRBV19, the J gene TRBJ2-7; D possibly corresponds to TRBD2 (5 bases). V lost 1 base, J lost 0 bases, and 10 bases lay in between. CDR3 length: 15 residues. The germline CDR1 and CDR2 sequences are LNHDA and SQIVND (reference sequence). CDR3 sequence: CASSIVARGSYEQYF. In nucleotides, the CDR3 is TGTGCCAGTAGTATAGTTGCCCGGGGCTCCTACGAGCAGTACTTC.

This clonotype was seen many times. The chain uses TRBV24-1 and TRBJ2-3; TRBD2 aligns across 8 bases. CDR3 length equals 16 residues. J lost 0 bases, V lost 1 base, and 2 bases had no gene match. Germline loops: CDR1 KGHDR, CDR2 SFDVKD. This CDR3 is CATSDFGGGSTDTQYF. CDR3 in DNA: TGTGCCACCAGTGATTTTGGCGGGGGGAGCACAGATACGCAGTATTTT.

About this clonotype: This probably arose from a read error, given a far larger clone one base away. The chain links TRBV11-2 to TRBJ1-1; D perhaps matches TRBD1 (5 bases). Trimming removed 7 bases at V and 4 bases at J, with 22 bases between. Germline V gives CDR1 SGHAT, CDR2 FQNNGV. This CDR3 has 16 amino acids. The CDR3 sequence: CASNHGYGGEGTEAFF. CDR3 DNA sequence: TGTGCCAGCAACCACGGATACGGGGGAGAGGGCACTGAAGCTTTCTTT.

There are a few counts of this clonotype. This could be a read error, since a much larger clone is one nucleotide away. Without the conserved terminal phenylalanine or tryptophan, this CDR3 likely stems from a read error. J is TRBJ2-3 and V is TRBV20-1, with D perhaps TRBD2 (6 bases). Between the trimmed V and J ends, which lost 0 bases and 5 bases, there was a span of 15 bases. Germline values: CDR1 DFQATT, CDR2 SNEGSKA (reference sequence). The CDR3 loop spans 15 amino acids. The CDR3 is CSARDRRGTGDTQYL. As DNA, the CDR3 is TGCAGTGCTAGAGATAGACGGGGGACCGGAGATACGCAGTATCTT.

This clonotype has ten or more counts. V gene TRBV12-3 or TRBV12-4 combines with J gene TRBJ2-1; TRBD1 might be the D (6 bases). V was cut by 2 bases and J by 4 bases, with 12 bases left in between. This CDR3 is 15 amino acids long. The CDR3 spells CASSLLQGQYNEQFF. Here the CDR3 DNA reads TGTGCCAGCAGTTTATTGCAGGGACAATACAATGAGCAGTTCTTC.

The chain is built from TRBV7-9 and TRBJ1-2, with a weak D call TRBD1 (5 bases). Germline CDR1 and CDR2: SEHNR and FQNEAQ (reference sequence). Trimming took off 1 base at V and 7 bases at J, with 19 bases between the two ends. The CDR3 length is 16 residues. The CDR3 spells CASSLVVEGPLGGYTF. As DNA, the CDR3 is TGTGCCAGCAGCTTAGTGGTAGAGGGACCCTTAGGTGGCTACACCTTC. Full variable domain (outside the CDR3, taken from reference TRBV7-9 and TRBJ1-2): DTGVSQNPRHKITKRGQNVTFRCDPISEHNRLYWYRQTLGQGPEFLTYFQNEAQLEKSRLLSDRFSAERPKGSFSTLEIQRTEQGDSAMYLCASSLVVEGPLGGYTFGSGTRLTVV.

Details on this clonotype: This may stem from a read error, because a much larger clone lies one nucleotide away. The V and J genes are TRBV6-1 and TRBJ1-1; D is uncertain. The CDR3 sequence is 13 residues long. Trimming removed 5 bases at V and 10 bases at J, with 17 bases between. Germline V gene lookup returns CDR1 MNHNS and CDR2 SASEGT. CDR3: CASSQREQSVAFF. CDR3 in DNA: TGTGCCAGCAGTCAACGGGAGCAGTCAGTAGCTTTCTTT.

This clonotype appeared many times. The chain carries TRBV24-1 and TRBJ2-1; 11 bases agree with TRBD2. The germline V gene has CDR1 KGHDR and CDR2 SFDVKD. The CDR3 extends over 18 amino acids. V lost 4 bases, J lost 5 bases, and 12 bases stayed unmatched. The CDR3 DNA is TGTGCCACCAGTGACCTGGGGGGGGCTAGCGGGAGGCACAATGAGCAGTTCTTC. As protein: CATSDLGGASGRHNEQFF.

In regard to this clonotype: This is likely an artifact of a read error, given a far larger clone one base away. CDR3 region: CASSSRGASGEQYF. DNA of the CDR3: TGTGCCAGCAGCTCACGGGGGGCATCGGGCGAGCAGTACTTC. The chain joins TRBV7-2 to TRBJ2-7; tentatively, D is TRBD2 (7 bases). Per germline, CDR1 SGHTA and CDR2 FQGNSA. V lost 4 bases and J lost 6, with 16 bases in between. CDR3 length: 14 residues.

The table lists this clonotype with many counts. V and J are TRBV7-2 and TRBJ2-3; D is uncertain. Germline V gene lookup returns CDR1 SGHTA and CDR2 FQGNSA. There are 14 residues in the CDR3. The V and J ends lost 4 bases and 2 bases respectively, with 10 bases between them. The CDR3 sequence is CASSYSPATDTQYF. CDR3 bases: TGTGCCAGCAGCTACAGCCCTGCCACAGATACGCAGTATTTT.

This clonotype has ten or more counts. The chain is built from TRBV12-5 and TRBJ2-2, with TRBD1 matching 12 bases. Germline assignment: CDR1 LGHNT and CDR2 FRNRAP. V shed 0 bases, J shed 4 bases, and the junction held 3 bases outside the gene matches. CDR3 length: 17 amino acids. The CDR3 region has the DNA TGTGCTAGTGGTTTGGTACTGGGACAGGGGGCCACCGGGGAGCTGTTTTTT. This gives the protein CASGLVLGQGATGELFF.

This clonotype turned up a few times. The chain recombines TRBV15 with TRBJ2-7; a possible D gene is TRBD2 (5 bases). CDR1 is LNHNV, CDR2 YYDKDF, per germline (reference sequence). V lost 5 bases and J lost 4, with 15 bases in between. This CDR3 is 14 amino acids long. Here the CDR3 DNA reads TGTGCCACCAGCGGAGGCGGCTGGCTGTACGAGCAGTACTTC. Amino acid sequence: CATSGGGWLYEQYF.

The chain combines TRBV20-1 with TRBJ2-7; 9 bases agree with TRBD2. CDR1 is DFQATT and CDR2 is SNEGSKA in the germline V gene (reference sequence). The junction had 5 bases not matched to a gene; V was cut back by 3 bases and J by 2 bases. This CDR3 spans 14 amino acids. The CDR3 DNA sequence: TGCAGTGCTAGGCACCTAGCGGGACCCTACGAGCAGTACTTC. Its protein is CSARHLAGPYEQYF.